The next 9 T cell receptor beta chains were all read from a single sample in a study of beta chain features in type 1 diabetes. All of the isolated RNA was reverse transcribed, so expressed TCRB transcripts were sequenced. The data were produced by immunoSEQ multiplex PCR, yet TCRdb's version contains in-frame clones alone and is incomplete. The table records roughly 250,000 clones, 68% of them present only once. Sequencing was performed on naive CD4+ T cells from blood. The receptors stem from a man younger than 45 in good health.

This chain links TRBV29-1 with TRBJ1-1; D ambiguous. The CDR3 has 11 residues. V lost 4 bases to trimming and J lost 4 bases, with 7 bases between them. CDR1 and CDR2 (germline): SQVTM, ANQGSEA. The CDR3 loop reads CSVGAVTEAFF. As DNA, the CDR3 is TGCAGCGTTGGCGCAGTCACTGAAGCTTTCTTT. Drawing the rest from reference TRBV29-1 and TRBJ1-1, the complete variable domain is SAVISQKPSRDICQRGTSLTIQCQVDSQVTMMFWYRQQPGQSLTLIATANQGSEATYESGFVIDKFPISRPNLTFSTLTVSNMSPEDSSIYLCSVGAVTEAFFGQGTRLTVV.

The chain combines TRBV30 with TRBJ2-6, with D perhaps TRBD2 (5 bases). The ends were cut back, 2 bases at V and 15 bases at J, with 11 bases in the middle. Germline-derived CDR1 and CDR2 are GTSNPN and SVGIG (reference sequence). This CDR3 spans 11 amino acids. CDR3 residues: CAWSRERTLTF. DNA of the CDR3: TGTGCCTGGAGTAGGGAGCGCACCCTGACTTTC.

This clone occurred once. The rearrangement links TRBV2 to TRBJ2-2; TRBD2 matches 10 bases. The CDR3 runs 15 residues. Germline values: CDR1 SNHLY, CDR2 FYNNEI. The junction had 3 bases not matched to a gene; V was cut back by 4 bases and J by 4 bases. In DNA form, the CDR3 reads TGTGCCAGCAGTGCGTCTAGCGGGGGCACCGGGGAGCTGTTTTTT. The encoded protein is CASSASSGGTGELFF.

The genes are TRBV29-1 and TRBJ2-1; 7 positions match TRBD2. CDR1 and CDR2 (germline): SQVTM, ANQGSEA. The CDR3 spans 12 residues. Trimming removed 3 bases from V and 8 bases from J; junction bases left unmatched: 4. CDR3 coding DNA: TGCAGCGTTGATTGGGGGAGGGATGAGCAGTTCTTC. This codes for CSVDWGRDEQFF.

This clone showed up just a few times. The chain couples TRBV4-2 to TRBJ2-1; D ambiguous. V lost 0 bases to trimming and J lost 8 bases, with 17 bases between them. Germline lookup yields CDR1 LGHNA and CDR2 YNFKEQ. This CDR3 is 16 amino acids long. CDR3 protein: CASSQEVWNYADEQFF. CDR3 sequence (DNA): TGTGCCAGCAGCCAAGAAGTCTGGAATTACGCCGATGAGCAGTTCTTC.

This clone was picked up a small number of times. Other DNA sequences from this sample encode an identical CDR3 as well. The chain is built from TRBV29-1 and TRBJ2-5; 9 bases agree with TRBD2. The germline V gene has CDR1 SQVTM and CDR2 ANQGSEA. The CDR3 covers 13 residues. V gave up 6 bases and J gave up 1 base; unmatched junction bases: 3. The CDR3, as DNA: TGCAGCGTAAAGGGACTAGCCCAAGAGACCCAGTACTTC. Translating it yields CSVKGLAQETQYF.

The chain recombines TRBV5-1 with TRBJ2-5; 10 positions match TRBD2. The CDR3 consists of 16 residues. Trimming removed 1 base from V and 7 bases from J; junction bases left unmatched: 10. CDR1 is SGHRS, CDR2 YFSETQ, per germline. CDR3 in amino acids: CASSLTSGASLGTQYF. In nucleotides, the CDR3 is TGCGCCAGCAGCTTGACTAGCGGGGCCTCCCTGGGGACCCAGTACTTC.

The J gene is TRBJ1-1, the V gene TRBV30; 9 positions match TRBD1. The germline V gene has CDR1 GTSNPN and CDR2 SVGIG (reference sequence). The CDR3 is made up of 15 amino acids. J gave up 8 bases and V 0 bases, and 10 bases lay outside the gene matches. The CDR3 region is CAWSVHRDRDGEAFF. The CDR3, as DNA: TGTGCCTGGAGTGTACATCGGGACAGGGACGGGGAAGCTTTCTTT.

The chain is built from TRBV30 and TRBJ2-7; D remains ambiguous. Trimming stripped 2 bases from V and 6 bases from J, with 11 bases between. Per germline, CDR1 GTSNPN and CDR2 SVGIG (reference sequence). The CDR3 spans 12 residues. The chain's CDR3 is CAWSPQSSEQYF. The CDR3, as DNA: TGTGCCTGGAGTCCACAATCTTCCGAGCAGTACTTC.